This TCR beta chain is from a study of graft-versus-host responses after intestinal transplantation (dated by TCRdb to about 2021). As for the study more broadly: Recipients received multivisceral, liver-intestinal, or isolated intestinal transplants. All recipients received anti-thymocyte globulin induction followed by maintenance tacrolimus and steroids for around three years. After intestinal transplantation, graft-versus-host and host-versus-graft alloreactive T cell clones were followed in the graft, circulation and bone marrow using bulk TCR-beta CDR3 sequencing. Alloreactive clones were identified by sequencing pre-transplant mixed lymphocyte reaction products and comparing these products with unstimulated pre-transplant donor and recipient T cells. The cohort enrolled about two dozen intestinal transplant recipients, one of whom was a retransplant, and a few patients without pretransplant specimens were excluded. Donor T cell macrochimerism was defined as a peak of at least 4% donor T cells among recipient peripheral blood mononuclear cells. Samples from a few later patients were sequenced in-house on an Illumina MiSeq with MiXCR processing rather than by the commercial service.

This clone was recorded only once. Its antigen is not yet known. One base away there is no much larger clone; base qualities are not given. Study-wide findings and limitations: GvH clones turned up in recipient bone marrow, with some appearing earlier in ileal mucosa or blood, a pattern consistent with an intestinal mucosal origin. High GvH to HvG T cell clonal ratios were observed in the allografts of patients with donor T cell macrochimerism. Early after transplant, declines in HvG clones were associated with peak levels of circulating GvH clones. Conclusions were limited by the relatively low number and heterogeneity of intestinal transplant patients.

CDR1 and CDR2 (MNHNS, SASEGT) derive from the germline V gene. The CDR3 measures 12 amino acids from cysteine to phenylalanine. The retained sequence is limited to the CDR3, 36 bases, with the frame set at the first base. V sheds 3 bases and J sheds 2 bases, leaving 5 bases between their ends. Libraries were constructed by the immunoSEQ multiplex PCR assay. For most patients, genomic DNA was isolated with the Qiagen DNeasy Blood and Tissue Kit and sent frozen to Adaptive Biotechnologies for TCR sequencing. For most patients, genomic DNA was subjected to high-throughput TCR-beta CDR3 sequencing by Adaptive Biotechnologies. As for the original processing: Adaptive's ImmunoSEQ software was the source of the TCR sequencing data for 18 patients, while a few other patients were processed with MiXCR and VDJtools. CD4 versus CD8 sorting errors were corrected by removing sequences found in both subsets at a frequency ratio below 5:1. Because the origin of CDR3 nucleotide sequences shared between donor and recipient could not be assigned, those sequences were removed. Alloreactive clones required at least 2-fold expansion over unstimulated cells and minimum CFSE-low frequency of 0.002% (template counts) or 0.001% (read counts). A clone was considered mappable if detected in the sequenced pre-transplant spleen, lymph node, or MLR CFSE-low populations of the donor or recipient. Cumulative frequency of alloreactive clones was calculated as a percentage of all sequences weighted by copy number. What TCRdb holds here is the immuneACCESS table cut down to in-frame rearrangements. Part of the clones is not present; checked against another copy, under half of the missing clones reflect an unresolved V gene, and the others are unexplained. V, J and clone size were drawn from that table, and D and trimming were deduced from the DNA. The sample table contains 35,000 to 50,000 clones; only one count was recorded for about 95% of them. Together, the top ten hold 0.22% of the sample.

Sample time point, as interpreted from the label and publication: cells obtained before transplantation from donor or recipient. CD3+CD4+ and CD3+CD8+ populations were FACS-sorted from unstimulated pre-transplant donor and recipient cells taken from spleen or lymph nodes. This receptor was taken from a human donor who was the organ donor for an intestinal transplant. Recombination joined TRBV6-1 with TRBJ2-7; the D gene remains uncertain. The sample here was unstimulated CD8+ T cells sorted from spleen or lymph node cells, taken before transplant. The CDR3 region: CASSEGPYEQYF. The DNA sequence follows: TGTGCCAGCAGTGAGGGCCCCTACGAGCAGTACTTC.